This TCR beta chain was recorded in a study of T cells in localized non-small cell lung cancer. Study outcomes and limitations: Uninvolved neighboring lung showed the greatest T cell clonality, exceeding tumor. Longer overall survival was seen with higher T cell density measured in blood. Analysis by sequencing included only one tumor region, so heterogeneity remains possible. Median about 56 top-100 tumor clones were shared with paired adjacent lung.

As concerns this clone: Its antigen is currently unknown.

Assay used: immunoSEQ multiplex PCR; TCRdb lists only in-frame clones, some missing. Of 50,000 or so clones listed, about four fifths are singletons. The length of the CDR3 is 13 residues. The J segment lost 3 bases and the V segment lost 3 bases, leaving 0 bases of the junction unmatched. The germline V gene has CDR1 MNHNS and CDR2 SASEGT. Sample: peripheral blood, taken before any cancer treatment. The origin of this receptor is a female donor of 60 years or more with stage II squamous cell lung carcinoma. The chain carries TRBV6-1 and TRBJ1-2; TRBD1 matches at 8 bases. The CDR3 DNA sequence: TGTGCCAGCAGTGAGACAGGGGACTATGGCTACACCTTC. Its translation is CASSETGDYGYTF.